The TCR beta chain under discussion was sequenced for a study of vaccination effects on CD4 cells after COVID-19. The protocol was immunoSEQ multiplex PCR, while the TCRdb copy is restricted to in-frame clones and leaves out a portion. The data contain 55,000 to 80,000 clones, around 72% of them singletons. Prior to sequencing, the ViraFEST assay stimulated PBMC with viral peptide pools, which expanded the antigen-specific CD4+ T cells. Culture lasted 10 days before CD4+ T cell isolation. Testing of the vaccine recipients showed negative nucleocapsid antibodies and no prior SARS-CoV-2 infection. As concerns this clone: The target antigen is unknown.

This clonotype was sampled from a human donor who received a COVID-19 vaccine. The sample consisted of CD4+ T cells from PBMCs cultured with HCoV-OC43 spike peptides, taken before COVID-19 vaccination. Subset reported: HCoV-OC43 spike overlapping peptide pool stimulation.

This chain's CDR3 is CASSEQLAGGNEQFF. For the CDR3, the DNA is TGTGCCAGCAGTGAACAACTAGCGGGGGGAAATGAGCAGTTCTTC. The chain employs TRBV6-1 and TRBJ2-1; 12 nucleotides align to TRBD2. Germline CDR1 reads MNHNS; CDR2 reads SASEGT. This CDR3 spans 15 amino acids. Losses at the gene ends were 2 bases for V and 7 bases for J; bases not matched to a gene: 3.